This is a list of T cell receptor beta chains from one sample in a study of cytomegalovirus exposure and HLA in healthy donors. Here immunoSEQ multiplex PCR was the method, and the copy in TCRdb shows in-frame clones only, minus some. The sample consists of 140,000 to 150,000 clones, roughly 79% of them appearing once. The sample comprised PBMCs. The receptors shown here come from a woman in her twenties or thirties in good health and CMV-seronegative. Each CDR3 is given with its conserved first and last residue. A D gene is named only where the DNA matches it firmly. Size values are once, few and many counts, or a class for expanded clones, and some rows have none.

d_call clone_size j_call v_call cdr3_nt cdr3_aa
TRBD2 NA TRBJ2-7 TRBV9 TGTGCCAGCAGCGCAGGACTAGCGAGGCTCTACGAGCAGTACTTC CASSAGLARLYEQYF
NA NA TRBJ2-7 TRBV6-5 TGTGCCAGCAGTTACCGACCGATGGGCAGGGCGGACGAGCAGTACTTC CASSYRPMGRADEQYF
TRBD1 NA TRBJ1-2 TRBV18 TGTGCCAGCTCACTGACAGGGGATGGCTACACCTTC CASSLTGDGYTF
NA NA TRBJ1-6 TRBV7-2 TGTGCCAGCAGCCGTTATAATTCACCCCTCCACTTT CASSRYNSPLHF
TRBD1 NA TRBJ1-6 TRBV2 TGTGCCAGCAGTGCGGGACAGGGGAGGTCACCCCTCCACTTT CASSAGQGRSPLHF
NA once TRBJ1-6 TRBV5-6 TGTGCCAGCAGCTTAGCGGGAGGGTCACCCCTCCACTTT CASSLAGGSPLHF
NA NA TRBJ1-1 TRBV29-1 TGCAGCGGGACAGTCTCTAACACTGAAGCTTTCTTT CSGTVSNTEAFF
NA NA TRBJ2-6 TRBV5-1 TGCGCCAGCAGCTTAACTCCGGGACAGGCCAACGTCCTGACTTTC CASSLTPGQANVLTF
NA NA TRBJ1-1 TRBV5-6 TGTGCCAGCAGCTTACGGGGGGGGAAAAACACTGAAGCTTTCTTT CASSLRGGKNTEAFF
NA once TRBJ2-7 TRBV6-5 TGTGCCAGCAGCCGACTTGGGGCTGGGCGCTACGAGCAGTACTTC CASSRLGAGRYEQYF
NA NA TRBJ1-6 TRBV27 TGTGCCAGCAGTGTGGACATAAGCTATAATTCACCCCTCCACTTT CASSVDISYNSPLHF
NA NA TRBJ1-2 TRBV2 TGTGCCAGCAGGGAACTGACAGGAAACTATGGCTACACCTTC CASRELTGNYGYTF
NA few TRBJ1-2 TRBV27 TGTGCCAGTCATGGGGGGACTGGCTACACCTTC CASHGGTGYTF
NA NA TRBJ1-2 TRBV5-5 TGTGCCAGCAGCCTGAGGGACATCGATGGCTACACCTTC CASSLRDIDGYTF
NA NA TRBJ1-6 TRBV27 TGTGCCAGCACTCCAATATATCAGGGGCGCAATTCACCCCTCCACTTT CASTPIYQGRNSPLHF
TRBD1 once TRBJ1-1 TRBV18 TGTGCCAACTCACCTTCAGGGGGGAGAACTGAAGCTTTCTTT CANSPSGGRTEAFF
TRBD1 NA TRBJ1-4 TRBV2 TGTGCCAGCAGTAAGGACAGGGTGTTGGAAAAACTGTTTTTT CASSKDRVLEKLFF
TRBD2 NA TRBJ2-3 TRBV7-7 TGTGCTAGCAGCTTAGCAGGAGTAGCGGGGGCAAGCACATATACGCAGTATTTT CASSLAGVAGASTYTQYF
NA NA TRBJ2-2 TRBV5-1 TGCGCCAGCAGCTTGGTGGGGGCTCAACCCGGGGAGCTGTTTTTT CASSLVGAQPGELFF
NA few TRBJ1-2 TRBV5-4 TGTGCCAGCAGCTCGGGACAAGATTATCATAACTATGGCTACACCTTC CASSSGQDYHNYGYTF
NA NA TRBJ1-2 TRBV4-2 TGTGCCAGCAGCCCTCGGACAGACCCTAACTATGGCTACACCTTC CASSPRTDPNYGYTF
NA NA TRBJ2-7 TRBV11-2 TGTGCCAGCAGCTTGGGACATCACCACTCCTACGAGCAGTACTTC CASSLGHHHSYEQYF
NA NA TRBJ2-2 TRBV18 TGTGCCAGCTCACCTCTGTCTCCGAACACCGGGGAGCTGTTTTTT CASSPLSPNTGELFF
TRBD1 few TRBJ1-2 TRBV5-1 TGCGCCAGCAGTATGAACATACAGGGGGGCGGCTACACCTTC CASSMNIQGGGYTF
TRBD1 NA TRBJ2-5 TRBV6-5 TGTGCCAGCAGTTACTCGTACAGGGGGCAGGAGACCCAGTACTTC CASSYSYRGQETQYF
NA NA TRBJ1-2 TRBV14 TGTGCCAGCAGCCAAGGGCGGTTCTATGGCTACACCTTC CASSQGRFYGYTF
TRBD1 few TRBJ1-6 TRBV6-4 TGTGCCAGCAGTGGGACAGGGACCGGGTCACCCCTCCACTTT CASSGTGTGSPLHF
NA once TRBJ2-7 TRBV5-1 TGCGCCAGCAGCTTACAGGGATGGCCGTACTTC CASSLQGWPYF
NA NA TRBJ1-3 TRBV25-1 TGTGCCAGCAGTGAAGAGAGCTCTGGAAACACCATATATTTT CASSEESSGNTIYF
TRBD1 NA TRBJ1-1 TRBV6-5 TGTGCCAGCAGAAATCTTCAGGGGGGGAACACTGAAGCTTTCTTT CASRNLQGGNTEAFF
NA NA TRBJ1-2 TRBV5-1 TGCGCCAGCAGCTTACTACAGGGTGACGGCTACACCTTC CASSLLQGDGYTF
TRBD1 NA TRBJ1-5 TRBV30 TGTGCCTGGAGTGGGGCAGGGGGCGAAAATCAGCCCCAGCATTTT CAWSGAGGENQPQHF
NA NA TRBJ1-6 TRBV7-9 TGTGCCAGCAGCTTAGGTTCCGGGGATAATTCACCCCTCCACTTT CASSLGSGDNSPLHF
NA NA TRBJ1-5 TRBV19 TGTGCCAGTAGCCGGCAGGGTATCGCTCAGCCCCAGCATTTT CASSRQGIAQPQHF
NA few TRBJ2-7 TRBV4-3 TGCGCCAGCAGCCAAGTCACGGGATTCTACGAGCAGTACTTC CASSQVTGFYEQYF